One and the same sample provided the 20 T cell receptor beta chains below, sequenced in a study of blood T cell repertoires in COVID-19. This table comes from immunoSEQ multiplex PCR, and its TCRdb copy is limited to in-frame clones, with some not included. The table lists around 140,000 clones, roughly 86% of them singletons. The specimen was peripheral blood. The receptors come from a woman in her 70s with COVID-19, enrolled during active disease.

This sequence joins TRBV30 and TRBJ2-3; TRBD2 matches at 8 bases. Germline-derived CDR1 and CDR2 are GTSNPN and SVGIG (reference sequence). The ends lost 2 bases at V and 3 bases at J; junction bases unmatched: 19. The CDR3 is made up of 19 amino acids. The CDR3 DNA reads as TGTGCCTGGAGTACCCTGACGGGGGGGCGAAATCTTCCGACAGATACGCAGTATTTT. It is translated as CAWSTLTGGRNLPTDTQYF.

This clone was found a few times. The rearrangement links TRBV2 to TRBJ1-2; the match to TRBD1 covers 7 bases. This CDR3 region has 13 residues. J gave up 1 base and V 6 bases, and 2 bases lay outside the gene matches. Germline lookup yields CDR1 SNHLY and CDR2 FYNNEI. The CDR3 nucleotides are TGTGCCAGCAGGGGGGACAGTAACTATGGCTACACCTTC. Its translation is CASRGDSNYGYTF.

The rearrangement uses TRBV7-2 and TRBJ1-2; 7 nucleotides line up with TRBD1. Germline assignment: CDR1 SGHTA and CDR2 FQGNSA. The CDR3 has 14 residues. V gave up 1 base and J gave up 5 bases; unmatched junction bases: 4. The DNA for the CDR3 is TGTGCCAGCAGCTTAGGTGTACAGGGGTATGGCTACACCTTC. As protein: CASSLGVQGYGYTF.

The genes are TRBV28 and TRBJ2-3; tentative D call: TRBD2 (5 bases). This CDR3 is built from 13 residues. V gave up 5 bases and J gave up 1 base, with 7 bases separating them. Germline lookup yields CDR1 MDHEN and CDR2 SYDVKM. The CDR3 region is CASSPRGTDTQYF. The DNA of the CDR3 is TGTGCCAGCAGTCCGCGGGGCACAGATACGCAGTATTTT.

The V and J genes are TRBV19 and TRBJ2-7, with TRBD1 matching over 7 bases. After removal of 4 bases from V and 9 bases from J, the junction contained 12 bases not matched to a gene. The CDR3 consists of 14 residues. Germline lookup yields CDR1 LNHDA and CDR2 SQIVND (reference sequence). Here the CDR3 reads CASSKPGQPSGQYF. The DNA of the CDR3 is TGTGCCAGTAGTAAACCGGGACAGCCCTCGGGGCAGTACTTC.

Here the CDR3 reads CASSPKREVSYEQYF. DNA of the CDR3: TGTGCCAGCAGCCCAAAGCGGGAGGTCTCCTACGAGCAGTACTTC. This chain joins TRBV3-1 (or the pseudogene TRBV3-2) and TRBJ2-7, with 9 bases aligning to TRBD2. Trimming at V came to 4 bases and at J to 0 bases, leaving 4 bases not matched to a gene. Per the germline V gene, CDR1 is LGHDT and CDR2 is YNNKEL (reference sequence). The CDR3 runs 15 residues.

V is TRBV2 and J is TRBJ2-1; 11 bases are shared with TRBD2. Germline V gene sequence: CDR1 SNHLY, CDR2 FYNNEI. J lost 3 bases, V lost 4 bases, and 5 bases had no gene match. The CDR3 loop spans 16 amino acids. In DNA, the CDR3 is TGTGCCAGCAGTGTCCGACTAGCGGGGTTCTACAATGAGCAGTTCTTC. Its protein product is CASSVRLAGFYNEQFF.

The chain couples TRBV19 to TRBJ1-1; a weak D match, TRBD1 (5 bases). This CDR3 is 16 amino acids long. The germline gives CDR1 LNHDA, CDR2 SQIVND (reference sequence). V was cut by 1 base and J by 3 bases, with 15 bases left in between. As DNA, the CDR3 is TGTGCCAGTAGTATAGTCCTATCGTCGGGGGACACTGAAGCTTTCTTT. Its protein is CASSIVLSSGDTEAFF. Using reference TRBV19 and TRBJ1-1 for the parts outside the CDR3, the full variable domain is DGGITQSPKYLFRKEGQNVTLSCEQNLNHDAMYWYRQDPGQGLRLIYYSQIVNDFQKGDIAEGYSVSREKKESFPLTVTSAQKNPTAFYLCASSIVLSSGDTEAFFGQGTRLTVV.

This chain connects TRBV21-1 to TRBJ2-5; the D segment call TRBD2 is taken from the table without a DNA check. TRBV21-1 is classified as a pseudogene. This CDR3 spans 21 amino acids. CDR3 amino acids: CASSAAFPGLAERPHQETQYF. CDR3 DNA sequence: TGTGCCAGCAGCGCCGCGTTCCCGGGACTAGCGGAAAGACCGCACCAAGAGACCCAGTACTTC.

The chain couples TRBV29-1 to TRBJ1-1; TRBD1 is a possible D gene (5 bases). The germline V gene encodes CDR1 SQVTM and CDR2 ANQGSEA. Trimming removed 8 bases from V and 3 bases from J, with 16 bases in between. This CDR3 region has 13 residues. The CDR3 sequence: CSSRWWGDTEAFF. CDR3 nucleotide sequence: TGCAGCTCCCGGTGGTGGGGCGACACTGAAGCTTTCTTT.

This chain uses TRBV5-4 with TRBJ2-7, with 9 bases identical to TRBD1. The CDR3 extends over 15 amino acids. In germline, CDR1 is SGHNT, CDR2 YYREEE (reference sequence). The V segment lost 0 bases and the J segment 1 base; nucleotides outside the gene matches: 2. The CDR3 DNA reads TGTGCCAGCAGCTTGGAGGACAGGGGATCCTACGAGCAGTACTTC. Amino acids: CASSLEDRGSYEQYF.

The V and J genes are TRBV27 and TRBJ1-1; the D gene is possibly TRBD1 (6 bases). Trimming shortened V by 5 bases and J by 1 base, and 8 bases separated the two germline ends. The CDR3 is made up of 13 amino acids. The germline V gene has CDR1 MNHEY and CDR2 SMNVEV (reference sequence). CDR3 loop: CASSPTGNTEAFF. For the CDR3, the DNA is TGTGCCAGCAGTCCGACAGGGAACACTGAAGCTTTCTTT.

Here the CDR3 reads CASSISRGLVTEAFF. CDR3 sequence (DNA): TGTGCCAGCAGCATATCGAGGGGGCTAGTTACTGAAGCTTTCTTT. The chain combines TRBV14 with TRBJ1-1; TRBD1 matches at 7 bases. CDR1 and CDR2 (germline): SGHDN, FVKESK. Trimming removed 5 bases from V and 5 bases from J; junction bases left unmatched: 11. This CDR3 region has 15 residues.

CDR3 amino acids: CASSVHSSYNEQFF. CDR3 in DNA: TGTGCCAGCAGTGTTCATAGTTCTTACAATGAGCAGTTCTTC. V is TRBV27 and J is TRBJ2-1; D not certain. This CDR3 is 14 amino acids long. Per the germline V gene, CDR1 is MNHEY and CDR2 is SMNVEV (reference sequence). Trimming took off 5 bases at V and 4 bases at J, with 12 bases between the two ends.

The chain couples TRBV5-1 to TRBJ2-1; D remains unclear. Trimming took off 4 bases at V and 8 bases at J, with 16 bases between the two ends. CDR3 length: 14 amino acids. Germline V gene sequence: CDR1 SGHRS, CDR2 YFSETQ. The CDR3 sequence is CASSILQSWDEQFF. CDR3 sequence (DNA): TGCGCCAGCAGCATCTTACAGTCCTGGGATGAGCAGTTCTTC.

This clone was recorded only once. The gene calls are TRBV27 and TRBJ2-5, with TRBD2 identical over 8 bases. The CDR3 has 14 amino acids. The trim removed 5 bases at V and 5 bases at J, leaving 7 bases unmatched. CDR1 and CDR2 (germline): MNHEY, SMNVEV (reference sequence). CDR3 amino acids: CASSPQTSAETQYF. The CDR3 nucleotides are TGTGCCAGCAGTCCCCAGACTAGCGCGGAGACCCAGTACTTC.

The J gene is TRBJ2-1, the V gene TRBV7-2; TRBD1 is a possible D gene (5 bases). This CDR3 region has 14 residues. Per germline, CDR1 SGHTA and CDR2 FQGNSA. The germline V and J ends were trimmed by 4 bases and 6 bases, with 13 bases remaining between them. Here the CDR3 DNA reads TGTGCCAGCAGCTCGCCCCCCAGGGTCAATGAGCAGTTCTTC. It yields the protein CASSSPPRVNEQFF.

The chain has TRBV5-1 and TRBJ2-3; the D gene is possibly TRBD2 (7 bases). CDR3 length equals 16 residues. In germline, CDR1 is SGHRS, CDR2 YFSETQ. Trimming stripped 0 bases from V and 1 base from J, with 12 bases between. CDR3 nucleotide sequence: TGCGCCAGCAGCTTGGAGGGGGGGAAGGGCACAGATACGCAGTATTTT. Amino acid sequence: CASSLEGGKGTDTQYF.

The chain couples TRBV14 to TRBJ1-6; possibly TRBD1 for D (6 bases). Germline CDR1 and CDR2: SGHDN and FVKESK. Trimming pared 4 bases from V and 8 bases from J, leaving 24 bases between. There are 18 residues in the CDR3. CDR3 sequence reads: CASSRTPISGQMDSPLHF. The CDR3, as DNA: TGTGCCAGCAGCCGAACCCCAATCTCGGGACAAATGGATTCACCCCTCCACTTT. The full variable domain, in which reference TRBV14 and TRBJ1-6 provide the parts outside the CDR3, is EAGVTQFPSHSVIEKGQTVTLRCDPISGHDNLYWYRRVMGKEIKFLLHFVKESKQDESGMPNNRFLAERTGGTYSTLKVQPAELEDSGVYFCASSRTPISGQMDSPLHFGNGTRLTVT.

This clone was observed once. The V and J genes are TRBV2 and TRBJ2-7; weak D call: TRBD2 (5 bases). Germline CDR1 SNHLY, CDR2 FYNNEI. V lost 6 bases, J lost 6 bases, and 12 bases lay in between. This CDR3 contains 12 residues. CDR3 loop: CASRLEVREQYF. CDR3 DNA: TGTGCCAGCAGGCTGGAGGTCCGCGAGCAGTACTTC.